These 21 T cell receptor beta chains came from one sample sequenced in a study of regulatory T cells in long-lasting Graves disease. The time point: newly diagnosed GD, antithyroid drugs for less than 3 months. From PBMCs, RNA was extracted and then used to make the TCR library. Arm-PCR of CDR3 regions with iRepertoire HTBI primers generated TCR beta libraries. Using its own MiXCR run on the multiplex PCR reads, TCRdb lists one record per CDR3 protein. The table lists about 210,000 distinct CDR3 sequences, roughly 19% of them singletons. This same sample was also part of a study on T cells in Graves' hyperthyroidism and ophthalmopathy.

This material consisted of peripheral blood mononuclear cells (PBMCs), taken at new diagnosis, from a patient treated with antithyroid drugs. These receptors came from a woman younger than 45 with Graves disease.

This clonotype was recorded at least ten times. This chain links TRBV29-1 with TRBJ1-3; maybe TRBD1 (5 bases). CDR3 size: 14 residues. Germline V gene data show CDR1 as SQVTM and CDR2 as ANQGSEA. V was trimmed by 2 bases and J by 3 bases, leaving 11 bases between them. The CDR3 here is CSVEYEGLGNTIYF. The CDR3 DNA is TGCAGCGTTGAATACGAGGGGCTTGGAAACACCATATATTTT.

This clonotype was detected ten times or more. The V call is TRBV3-1, the J call TRBJ1-6, with D hard to call. In germline, CDR1 is LGHDT, CDR2 YNNKEL (reference sequence). The CDR3 sequence is 12 residues long. Trimming pared 6 bases from V and 9 bases from J, leaving 9 bases between. DNA for the CDR3: TGTGCCAGCAGTACTCGGCCTTCACCCCTCCACTTT. It specifies CASSTRPSPLHF.

This clonotype was counted ten times or more. The rearrangement joins TRBV30 to TRBJ1-1; no firm D call. Per germline, CDR1 GTSNPN and CDR2 SVGIG (reference sequence). The CDR3 consists of 14 residues. V lost 3 bases, J lost 5 bases, and 16 bases lay in between. CDR3 in DNA: TGTGCCTGGAGGTCCCTCTCGATGAGGACTGAAGCTTTCTTT. Its protein product is CAWRSLSMRTEAFF. Based on the CDR3 plus reference TRBV30 and TRBJ1-1, the full variable domain is SQTIHQWPATLVQPVGSPLSLECTVEGTSNPNLYWYRQAAGRGLQLLFYSVGIGQISSEVPQNLSASRPQDRQFILSSKKLLLSDSGFYLCAWRSLSMRTEAFFGQGTRLTVV.

In its sample, this clonotype was seen many times. J is TRBJ1-2 and V is TRBV13; no definite D call. The germline V and J ends were trimmed by 5 bases and 1 base, with 11 bases remaining between them. The CDR3 has 14 amino acids. Germline V gives CDR1 PRHDT, CDR2 FYEKMQ (reference sequence). The DNA of the CDR3 is TGTGCCAGCAGCCCTATGGACGGTAACTATGGCTACACCTTC. Amino acids: CASSPMDGNYGYTF.

The sample holds many counts of this clonotype. This chain joins TRBV15 and TRBJ1-2; D remains unclear. The V gene lost 3 bases and the J gene lost 3 bases, with 14 bases spanning the gap. CDR3 size: 15 residues. The germline gives CDR1 LNHNV, CDR2 YYDKDF (reference sequence). The CDR3 bases are TGTGCCACCAGCAGGGAGGGCAATTCGGACTATGGCTACACCTTC. Its protein product is CATSREGNSDYGYTF. Variable domain in full (rest from reference TRBV15 and TRBJ1-2): DAMVIQNPRYQVTQFGKPVTLSCSQTLNHNVMYWYQQKSSQAPKLLFHYYDKDFNNEADTPDNFQSRRPNTSFCFLDIRSPGLGDTAMYLCATSREGNSDYGYTFGSGTRLTVV.

The chain links TRBV11-2 to TRBJ1-2; D is unresolved. V dropped 1 base and J dropped 12 bases, with 12 bases sitting between them. Per germline, CDR1 SGHAT and CDR2 FQNNGV. CDR3 length equals 12 residues. The CDR3 spells CASSLVSWRHTF. CDR3 in DNA: TGTGCCAGCAGCTTAGTTTCATGGAGGCACACCTTC.

CDR3 DNA sequence: TGCAGTGCTAGATGGGCAACTAATGAAAAACTGTTTTTT. Protein sequence: CSARWATNEKLFF. The chain carries TRBV20-1 and TRBJ1-4, with D hard to call. The CDR3 runs 13 residues. Germline values: CDR1 DFQATT, CDR2 SNEGSKA (reference sequence). Trimming removed 2 bases from V and 0 bases from J, with 4 bases in between.

The V and J genes are TRBV2 and TRBJ2-7, with D tentatively TRBD1 (6 bases). The CDR3 contains 13 residues. Germline V gene lookup returns CDR1 SNHLY and CDR2 FYNNEI. The V end was cut by 6 bases, the J end by 4 bases, with 13 bases between. The chain's CDR3 is CASRAGVLYEQYF. CDR3 DNA sequence: TGTGCCAGCAGGGCAGGGGTTCTTTACGAGCAGTACTTC.

About this clonotype itself: A much larger clone lies one base from this, so it may be a read error. V and J are TRBV7-9 and TRBJ2-3; TRBD2 aligns across 9 bases. The CDR3 contains 14 residues. With V trimmed by 1 base and J by 7 bases, 3 bases remained unmatched. CDR1 and CDR2 (germline): SEHNR, FQNEAQ (reference sequence). CDR3 residues: CASSLVAGDHTQYF. For the CDR3, the DNA is TGTGCCAGCAGCTTAGTAGCGGGGGACCATACGCAGTATTTT.

This clonotype was detected ten times or more. The chain couples TRBV9 to TRBJ2-1, with D unclear. This CDR3 has 13 amino acids. Germline V CDR1 and CDR2: SGDLS, YYNGEE. Trimming removed 1 base from V and 3 bases from J, with 5 bases in between. CDR3 DNA: TGTGCCAGCAGCGTAAGCGTCTACAATGAGCAGTTCTTC. It is translated as CASSVSVYNEQFF.

This clonotype occurred once. The chain links TRBV20-1 to TRBJ2-7; unclear D gene. This CDR3 has 13 residues. Trimming took off 3 bases at V and 6 bases at J, with 15 bases between the two ends. Germline CDR1 and CDR2: DFQATT and SNEGSKA (reference sequence). CDR3 sequence (DNA): TGCAGTGCTAGGCGGCCCGACCTACTCGAGCAGTACTTC. Translated, it gives CSARRPDLLEQYF.

This clonotype was picked up many times. This chain joins TRBV19 and TRBJ1-2; D is perhaps TRBD1 (5 bases). V was pared by 4 bases and J by 0 bases, with 9 bases between. The germline CDR1 and CDR2 sequences are LNHDA and SQIVND (reference sequence). The CDR3 has 14 residues. The CDR3 region is CASSTNRPNYGYTF. The CDR3 DNA sequence: TGTGCCAGTAGTACCAACAGGCCTAACTATGGCTACACCTTC.

This chain links TRBV11-2 with TRBJ2-1; a possible D gene is TRBD2 (6 bases). Looked up from germline, CDR1 is SGHAT and CDR2 is FQNNGV. This CDR3 is 15 amino acids long. Deletions cut 6 bases from V and 7 bases from J, with 19 bases between. CDR3 in amino acids: CASRRNQGGVNEQFF. In DNA form, the CDR3 reads TGTGCCAGCAGACGAAATCAAGGCGGGGTTAATGAGCAGTTCTTC. The full variable domain, its missing parts supplied by reference TRBV11-2 and TRBJ2-1, is EAGVAQSPRYKIIEKRQSVAFWCNPISGHATLYWYQQILGQGPKLLIQFQNNGVVDDSQLPKDRFSAERLKGVDSTLKIQPAKLEDSAVYLCASRRNQGGVNEQFFGPGTRLTVL.

This clonotype was counted ten times or more. The chain links TRBV20-1 to TRBJ1-2, with TRBD1 identical over 8 bases. The CDR3 contains 14 residues. CDR1 is DFQATT and CDR2 is SNEGSKA in the germline V gene (reference sequence). After removal of 0 bases from V and 8 bases from J, the junction contained 8 bases not matched to a gene. The CDR3 loop reads CSARDFDRGDGYTF. The CDR3 DNA reads TGCAGTGCTAGAGACTTCGACAGGGGCGACGGCTACACCTTC.

The chain couples TRBV7-2 to TRBJ2-1, with a weak D call TRBD1 (6 bases). CDR3 length: 15 amino acids. Germline V gene sequence: CDR1 SGHTA, CDR2 FQGNSA. V was shortened by 0 bases and J by 2 bases, with 8 bases between the two germline ends. In nucleotides, the CDR3 is TGTGCCAGCAGCTTAGCGGGGGCAGCCTACAATGAGCAGTTCTTC. It yields the protein CASSLAGAAYNEQFF.

This clonotype has a handful of counts. This chain links TRBV5-1 with TRBJ2-2, with 9 bases fitting TRBD2. Germline values: CDR1 SGHRS, CDR2 YFSETQ. J lost 1 base, V lost 4 bases, and 5 bases had no gene match. This CDR3 is 16 amino acids long. CDR3 DNA sequence: TGCGCCAGCAGCACCACTAGCGGGCAGAACACCGGGGAGCTGTTTTTT. Its protein product is CASSTTSGQNTGELFF.

In this sample, this clonotype turned up many times. The chain combines TRBV19 with TRBJ1-1; the D gene is possibly TRBD1 (6 bases). The CDR3 runs 13 residues. Germline lookup yields CDR1 LNHDA and CDR2 SQIVND (reference sequence). The germline V and J ends were trimmed by 5 bases and 5 bases, with 12 bases remaining between them. The CDR3 coding sequence is TGTGCCAGTAGTGGGGCAGGGGCAACTGAAGCTTTCTTT. It is translated as CASSGAGATEAFF.

Turning to this clonotype: A junction boundary mismatches the germline segment, possibly from a read error. The chain has TRBV20-1 and TRBJ2-3; D perhaps matches TRBD1 (5 bases). This CDR3 has 12 residues. Germline V gene data show CDR1 as DFQATT and CDR2 as SNEGSKA (reference sequence). The CDR3 spells CGAIRGTDTQYF. As DNA, the CDR3 is TGCGGTGCTATCAGGGGCACAGATACGCAGTATTTT.

The chain couples TRBV6-1 to TRBJ1-1, with 9 positions matching TRBD1. Germline CDR1 is MNHNS and CDR2 is SASEGT. The CDR3 spans 11 residues. V dropped 8 bases and J dropped 9; count of bases not matched to a gene: 4. CDR3 bases: TGTGCCAGCCGAACAGGGGGCAAAGCTTTCTTT. Translation gives CASRTGGKAFF.

There are many counts of this clonotype. V and J are TRBV20-1 and TRBJ1-1; 9 bases line up with TRBD1. CDR3 length: 16 residues. Looked up from germline, CDR1 is DFQATT and CDR2 is SNEGSKA (reference sequence). The junction had 11 bases not matched to a gene; V was cut back by 3 bases and J by 3 bases. CDR3 DNA sequence: TGCAGTGCTAGGGCCGGACTCGGGACAGGGCACACTGAAGCTTTCTTT. Its protein product is CSARAGLGTGHTEAFF.

Only one count was recorded for this clonotype. A read error may explain this, as a much larger clone is one base away. CDR3 nucleotides: TGTGCCAGCAGCTCCCTGGCTAGCGGGGGGTTAGATGAGCAGGTCTTC. Encoded protein: CASSSLASGGLDEQVF. The chain carries TRBV11-3 and TRBJ2-1; 11 bases map to TRBD2. Germline-derived CDR1 and CDR2 are SGHNT and YENEEA. This CDR3 region has 16 residues.